This T cell receptor beta chain is from a study of beta chain features in type 1 diabetes (dated by TCRdb to between 2017 and 2018). For context, the study as a whole: Patients and healthy donors did not differ in mean age, gender distribution, total cell number or subset yield. In the study, TCRB repertoires of sorted circulating CD4+ T cell subsets from recently diagnosed type 1 diabetes patients were compared with those of matched healthy donors. A total of 100 million to 110 million sorted cells were examined across all samples, and a strong correlation was observed between cell number per subset and RNA yield. Regulatory and stem cell-like memory subsets were obtained from only 8 patients and roughly eight healthy donors, while naive and central memory subsets were obtained from all 28 donors. On the study overall, not on this receptor specifically: Shorter templates might be favored by PCR, yet because patient and control samples were amplified and corrected together, any such skew would affect both groups equally. At VDJ recombination sites, type 1 diabetes patients had fewer insertions and more deleted nucleotides, which implies abnormalities in thymic rearrangement. Because small numbers of individuals were included in the HLA sub-analyses, any influence of HLA type on TCRB rearrangement was left unresolved. Type 1 diabetes patients showed a moderate but significant shortening of TCRB CDR3 length in all four CD4+ subsets. Naive, central memory and regulatory TCRB repertoires appeared more similar among patients than among healthy donors. Sequencing cDNA rather than genomic DNA could over-represent highly expressing activated cells, although activation and CD3 levels did not differ between groups.

The entire isolated RNA was reverse transcribed using the High Capacity cDNA Reverse Transcription Kit, and thus expressed TCRB transcripts were sequenced. Deep immunoSEQ sequencing was performed on naive, central memory and regulatory T cell samples, with an average of about 3.57 million total reads per sample. Sorted cells were lysed in RLT buffer and RNA was extracted with DNase-treated RNeasy Micro or Mini kits, depending on cell number. To prevent cross-contamination, every cell subset was processed on its own, while patient and healthy donor samples were processed together. TCRB sequences were amplified from cDNA with the immunoSEQ multiplex PCR, producing 87-bp fragments spanning the CDR3 region. The amplicons were sequenced using the Illumina HiSeq platform. On the authors' methods: PCR bias was computationally corrected using synthetic template baselines, reads within Hamming distance 2 were collapsed, and singletons that could not be merged were discarded. By aligning reads against IMGT, V, D and J genes, CDR3 length, and insertions or deletions at six rearrangement sites were assigned. Within each subset, clonotype counts were normalized to sorted cell number, and only after that were true diversity and Gini coefficients computed with the tcR R package. Repertoire sharing was quantified using the overlap coefficient calculated on TCRB nucleotide sequences. TCRdb carries this immuneACCESS record with in-frame sequences only. Its versions omit some clonotypes, under half of them owing to an unresolved V gene in the studies checked, with the rest unexplained. V and J calls and clone size are copied from that table; D and trimming were computed from the DNA. Recorded for this sample are fewer than 350,000 clones; around 7.8% of them occurred a single time. The ten largest clones take up approximately 1% of the sample.

This clone was detected only a few times. Which antigen it targets is not known. Base qualities are missing; no much larger clone stands one base away. A single peripheral blood draw of around 0.11 L on average was collected from each donor into heparinised tubes. A BD FACSAria II and a panel including CD45RO, CCR7, CD25, CD127, CD95 and CD27 were used to sort naive, central memory, regulatory and stem cell-like memory CD4+ T cells. A purity above 98% was achieved for all sorted populations. Right away, PBMCs were isolated by Lymphoprep density gradient centrifugation and were stained directly, with no culture step. Samples were stained and sorted in pairs, with one healthy donor and one patient per experiment, so that batch effects were minimized. Measured from the cysteine to the phenylalanine, the CDR3 is 14 residues long. The sequence is cut down to CDR3 DNA, 42 bases in frame from base 1. The germline V gene provides CDR1 SGHNT and CDR2 YENEEA. Trimming accounts for 4 bases at V and 8 bases at J, while the number of junction bases matched to no gene is 9.

Sequenced material: central memory CD4+ T cells from blood. Recombination joined TRBV11-3 with TRBJ1-2; TRBD1 matches 8 bases in the middle. This clonotype originated in a young woman in good health. The nucleotides read TGTGCCAGCAGCTGGAGGACAGGGCAAGGAGGCTACACCTTC. It encodes CASSWRTGQGGYTF.